A single sample gave rise to the 8 T cell receptor beta chains below, sequenced in a study of PD-1 blockade in classical Hodgkin lymphoma. Repertoires were generated with immunoSEQ multiplex PCR, while TCRdb's copy carries only in-frame clones and drops some. The sample has approximately 20,000 clones, around 86% seen once; the top ten hold around 1.2%. Time point given: newly diagnosed, previously untreated cHL patient sample. Purified CD4+ T cells were obtained from thawed PBMCs through magnetic negative selection. Sequenced sample: CD4+ T cells from blood. All receptors derive from a human donor with classical Hodgkin lymphoma.

The CDR3 nucleotides are TGTGCCAGCAGCTTAGGGACTAGCGGGAGCGGGTACGAGCAGTACTTC. Its translation is CASSLGTSGSGYEQYF. This chain joins TRBV11-2 and TRBJ2-5, with 13 nucleotides matching TRBD2. The end of the DNA is better explained by TRBJ2-7, so the J call may be wrong. CDR3 size: 16 residues. Per germline, CDR1 SGHAT and CDR2 FQNNGV.

Only a few counts were recorded for this clone. The rearrangement links TRBV13 to TRBJ1-1; D ambiguous. This CDR3 region has 13 residues. V dropped 6 bases and J dropped 0 bases, with 8 bases sitting between them. Germline CDR1 PRHDT, CDR2 FYEKMQ (reference sequence). The CDR3 DNA reads as TGTGCCAGCAGATACACAGTGAACACTGAAGCTTTCTTT. Protein: CASRYTVNTEAFF.

This chain joins TRBV7-9 and TRBJ1-2, with 9 bases matching TRBD1. The CDR3 has 17 amino acids. In germline, CDR1 is SEHNR, CDR2 FQNEAQ (reference sequence). V lost 5 bases, J lost 1 base, and 11 bases stayed unmatched. CDR3 sequence (DNA): TGTGCCAGCAGCCCGTGGGAGGGGACAGGGCGTAACTATGGCTACACCTTC. It is translated as CASSPWEGTGRNYGYTF. Variable domain in full (rest from reference TRBV7-9 and TRBJ1-2): DTGVSQNPRHKITKRGQNVTFRCDPISEHNRLYWYRQTLGQGPEFLTYFQNEAQLEKSRLLSDRFSAERPKGSFSTLEIQRTEQGDSAMYLCASSPWEGTGRNYGYTFGSGTRLTVV.

This clone was observed a single time. The chain couples TRBV15 to TRBJ2-2, with D unresolved. CDR3 length: 15 residues. Germline CDR1 reads LNHNV; CDR2 reads YYDKDF (reference sequence). V gave up 0 bases and J gave up 3 bases, with 8 bases separating them. The DNA for the CDR3 is TGTGCCACCAGCAGAGAGAGGTTGGACACCGGGGAGCTGTTTTTT. This encodes CATSRERLDTGELFF. The variable domain in full, with the rest retrieved from reference TRBV15 and TRBJ2-2, is DAMVIQNPRYQVTQFGKPVTLSCSQTLNHNVMYWYQQKSSQAPKLLFHYYDKDFNNEADTPDNFQSRRPNTSFCFLDIRSPGLGDTAMYLCATSRERLDTGELFFGEGSRLTVL.

V and J are TRBV29-1 and TRBJ1-5, with a tentative D call TRBD1 (6 bases). The germline V gene has CDR1 SQVTM and CDR2 ANQGSEA. Trimming took off 4 bases at V and 0 bases at J, with 13 bases between the two ends. CDR3 size: 15 residues. The CDR3 is CSVGQTGDSNQPQHF. The CDR3 DNA reads as TGCAGCGTTGGCCAGACAGGAGATAGCAATCAGCCCCAGCATTTT.

The V gene is TRBV5-1, the J gene TRBJ2-3; 12 bases line up with TRBD2. Per the germline V gene, CDR1 is SGHRS and CDR2 is YFSETQ. Germline trimming cut 4 bases from V and 0 bases from J; bases unmatched to any gene: 3. CDR3 length equals 16 residues. CDR3 loop: CASSAGTSGSTDTQYF. In DNA, the CDR3 is TGCGCCAGCAGCGCAGGGACTAGCGGGAGCACAGATACGCAGTATTTT.

The chain couples TRBV29-1 to TRBJ2-7; 10 bases agree with TRBD1. This CDR3 region has 13 residues. V shed 7 bases, J shed 5 bases, and the junction held 8 bases outside the gene matches. The germline V gene encodes CDR1 SQVTM and CDR2 ANQGSEA. The CDR3 loop reads CSALGQGYHEQYF. In DNA form, the CDR3 reads TGCAGCGCACTGGGACAGGGGTACCACGAGCAGTACTTC.

The chain combines TRBV4-1 with TRBJ2-3, with TRBD2 matching 8 bases. The J segment lost 6 bases and the V segment lost 5 bases, leaving 16 bases of the junction unmatched. The CDR3 runs to 17 residues. CDR1 and CDR2 (germline): MGHRA, YSYEKL. CDR3 sequence (DNA): TGCGCCAGCAGCGCTATTGATCTAGCGCCGGGGGGGGATACGCAGTATTTT. This codes for CASSAIDLAPGGDTQYF.